Listed here are 13 T cell receptor beta chains from one sample, sequenced in a study of regulatory T cells in long-lasting Graves disease. Specified time point: newly diagnosed GD, antithyroid drugs for less than 3 months. PBMC-derived RNA was used for the TCR library. HTBI primers from iRepertoire and Arm-PCR of CDR3 regions yielded the TCR beta libraries. MiXCR, run by TCRdb on the multiplex PCR reads, gives a single entry per CDR3 protein. The table lists approximately 310,000 distinct CDR3 sequences, 18% of them singletons. The specimen was peripheral blood mononuclear cells (PBMCs), collected at new diagnosis, from a patient treated with antithyroid drugs. The receptor set was obtained from a female donor with Graves disease.

This clonotype came up many times. J is TRBJ2-5 and V is TRBV30; TRBD2 matches at 7 bases. The end of the DNA is better explained by TRBJ2-7, so the J call may be wrong. The CDR3 loop spans 14 amino acids. Germline CDR1 reads GTSNPN; CDR2 reads SVGIG (reference sequence). The CDR3 spells CAWSGGRATYEQYF. The CDR3, as DNA: TGTGCCTGGAGTGGGGGGAGGGCCACCTACGAGCAGTACTTC.

This clonotype occurred many times. The CDR3 carries no conserved terminal phenylalanine or tryptophan, so it likely arises from a read error. The DNA is omitted, as the CDR3 cannot be located on it reliably, and the CDR3 follows TCRdb's listing. This chain joins TRBV11-3 and TRBJ2-1; TRBD1, the table's D call, was not compared with the DNA. CDR1 is SGHNT and CDR2 is YENEEA in the germline V gene. The CDR3 contains 16 residues when both ends are counted. The CDR3 protein is CASSLDSGQAYNEHFL.

This clonotype was recorded many times. The chain is built from TRBV6-4 and TRBJ2-7, with 10 bases matching TRBD2. With 2 bases clipped from V and 5 bases from J, the junction kept 12 bases outside the gene matches. CDR1 is MRHNA, CDR2 SNTAGT, per germline. This CDR3 is 17 amino acids long. The CDR3 protein is CASSDAIPSGSSDEQYF. In nucleotides, the CDR3 is TGTGCCAGCAGTGACGCCATACCTAGCGGGAGTTCCGACGAGCAGTACTTC.

The table lists this clonotype with many counts. DNA of the CDR3: TGTGCCAGCAGTCGTTATCAGGCGACAGTAGCTTACAATGAGCAGTTCTTC. Translation gives CASSRYQATVAYNEQFF. The chain has TRBV6-2 or TRBV6-3 and TRBJ2-1, with D maybe TRBD1 (5 bases). V gave up 5 bases and J gave up 4 bases, with 21 bases separating them. Looked up from germline, CDR1 is MNHEY and CDR2 is SVGEGT. This CDR3 is 17 amino acids long.

A remark on this clonotype: The CDR3 carries no conserved terminal phenylalanine or tryptophan, so it likely arises from a read error. The gene calls are TRBV12-3 or TRBV12-4 and TRBJ2-5; tentatively, D is TRBD2 (6 bases). This CDR3 has 13 amino acids. V lost 6 bases and J lost 8, with 16 bases in between. The CDR3 loop is CASRTGVSDTQYC. DNA for the CDR3: TGTGCCAGCAGAACGGGAGTTAGCGATACCCAGTACTGC.

This clonotype was picked up many times. The chain has TRBV7-9 and TRBJ1-1; no firm D call. This CDR3 contains 15 residues. Between the trimmed V and J ends, which lost 1 base and 1 base, there was a span of 10 bases. Germline CDR1 SEHNR, CDR2 FQNEAQ (reference sequence). CDR3 residues: CASSLVSQTNTEAFF. Here the CDR3 DNA reads TGTGCCAGCAGCTTAGTGTCACAGACGAACACTGAAGCTTTCTTT.

This clonotype was observed a few times. V is TRBV4-1 and J is TRBJ2-4, with D unresolved. V lost 1 base and J lost 7, with 8 bases in between. The CDR3 is 13 residues long. The germline CDR1 and CDR2 sequences are MGHRA and YSYEKL. The DNA of the CDR3 is TGCGCCAGCAGCCAAGTCGGAGACAACATTCAGTACTTC. Encoded protein: CASSQVGDNIQYF.

This clonotype was detected ten times or more. This chain joins TRBV2 and TRBJ1-5; D might be TRBD1 (6 bases). The length of the CDR3 is 14 residues. Germline V gives CDR1 SNHLY, CDR2 FYNNEI. Trimming stripped 6 bases from V and 1 base from J, with 10 bases between. CDR3 protein: CASSLTGSNQPQHF. CDR3 nucleotide sequence: TGTGCCAGCAGCCTCACAGGGAGCAATCAGCCCCAGCATTTT.

This clonotype was observed many times. The chain joins TRBV3-1 to TRBJ1-2; 7 bases match TRBD1. The CDR3 contains 14 residues. Trimming at V came to 4 bases and at J to 0 bases, leaving 2 bases not matched to a gene. The V gene's germline CDR1 is LGHDT and CDR2 YNNKEL (reference sequence). The CDR3 here is CASSPDRANYGYTF. In nucleotides, the CDR3 is TGTGCCAGCAGCCCCGACAGGGCTAACTATGGCTACACCTTC.

Details on this clonotype: Being one base from a much bigger clone, this may be a read error. The V gene is TRBV20-1, the J gene TRBJ1-1, with 10 nucleotides matching TRBD1. Germline V gene lookup returns CDR1 DFQATT and CDR2 SNEGSKA (reference sequence). CDR3 length: 13 amino acids. The V and J ends lost 6 bases and 5 bases, in that order; junction bases with no gene match: 6. CDR3 residues: CSARWTGGTEAFF. In DNA, the CDR3 is TGCAGTGCCCGTTGGACAGGGGGAACTGAAGCTTTCTTT.

Regarding this clonotype: A junction boundary mismatches the germline segment, possibly from a read error. The chain carries TRBV4-1 and TRBJ2-3, with 11 bases fitting TRBD2. Germline V gene sequence: CDR1 MGHRA, CDR2 YSYEKL. The CDR3 consists of 21 residues. This chain's CDR3 is CASSQDGLAGGLLTSTDTQCF. CDR3 nucleotide sequence: TGCGCCAGCAGCCAAGACGGGCTAGCGGGAGGACTATTAACTAGCACAGATACGCAGTGTTTT.

The sample holds many counts of this clonotype. This chain joins TRBV11-2 and TRBJ2-1, with 10 bases fitting TRBD2. Germline CDR1 and CDR2: SGHAT and FQNNGV. V trimming: 5 bases; J trimming: 2 bases; junction bases outside the gene matches: 6. There are 16 residues in the CDR3. CDR3 sequence reads: CASSRGLARTYNEQFF. Here the CDR3 DNA reads TGTGCCAGCAGCCGGGGACTAGCGAGAACCTACAATGAGCAGTTCTTC.

This clonotype was found many times. This chain links TRBV20-1 with TRBJ2-1; 12 bases match TRBD2. V was pared by 6 bases and J by 7 bases, with 4 bases of the junction left unmatched. Germline CDR1 DFQATT, CDR2 SNEGSKA (reference sequence). This CDR3 has 13 amino acids. For the CDR3, the DNA is TGCAGTGCGACTAGCGGGAGAGATAATGAGCAGTTCTTC. It is translated as CSATSGRDNEQFF.